Following are 18 T cell receptor beta chains from one sample sequenced in a study of blood T cell repertoires in COVID-19. Sequenced by immunoSEQ multiplex PCR; TCRdb stores in-frame clones only, minus some. Here the sample spans about 220,000 clones, 84% being singletons. The sequencing sample was made of peripheral blood. Receptor source: a man between 40 and 49 years old who had recovered from COVID-19.

This clone appeared once. This chain connects TRBV5-4 to TRBJ2-7, with D possibly TRBD1 on 5 matching bases. The CDR3 has 13 amino acids. The V and J ends lost 3 bases and 6 bases respectively, with 13 bases between them. The germline gives CDR1 SGHNT, CDR2 YYREEE (reference sequence). The chain's CDR3 is CASSSSGSLEQYF. The CDR3 DNA follows: TGTGCCAGCAGCTCATCAGGGTCCCTCGAGCAGTACTTC.

A word on this clone: A much bigger clone sits one base away, suggesting this may be a read error. The J gene is TRBJ2-2, the V gene TRBV5-1; TRBD1 matches 9 bases. The germline V gene encodes CDR1 SGHRS and CDR2 YFSETQ. This CDR3 has 15 residues. V lost 2 bases to trimming and J lost 4 bases; unmatched junction nucleotides: 3. As DNA, the CDR3 is TGCGCCAGCAGCTTCGGGACAGGGAGCACCGGGGAGCTGTTTTTT. It translates to CASSFGTGSTGELFF.

The chain is built from TRBV7-8 and TRBJ2-3, with 13 bases that match TRBD2. Germline CDR1 and CDR2: SGHVS and FQNEAQ. The CDR3 spans 15 residues. V trimming: 5 bases; J trimming: 4 bases; junction bases outside the gene matches: 3. The CDR3 DNA is TGTGCCAGCAGCCGAGGACTAGCGGGAGCAGATACGCAGTATTTT. This codes for CASSRGLAGADTQYF.

This clone was picked up one time. This chain uses TRBV5-6 with TRBJ2-7, with 9 bases identical to TRBD2. With 2 bases clipped from V and 0 bases from J, the junction kept 0 bases outside the gene matches. The CDR3 contains 14 residues. CDR1 and CDR2 from the germline V gene are SGHDT and YYEEEE. The CDR3 DNA sequence: TGTGCCAGCAGCTTTAGCGGGAGCTCCTACGAGCAGTACTTC. Amino acids: CASSFSGSSYEQYF.

The chain recombines TRBV9 with TRBJ2-2, with D unclear. The CDR3 runs to 14 residues. CDR1 is SGDLS, CDR2 YYNGEE, per germline. Trimming removed 4 bases from V and 0 bases from J, with 7 bases in between. In nucleotides, the CDR3 is TGTGCCAGCAGCTCGTCTCCGAACACCGGGGAGCTGTTTTTT. This codes for CASSSSPNTGELFF.

The CDR3 sequence is CAISDPPLAGILNTQYF. The CDR3 DNA reads TGTGCCATCAGTGACCCCCCACTAGCGGGGATTTTAAATACGCAGTATTTT. This chain connects TRBV10-3 to TRBJ2-3, with 10 bases fitting TRBD2. Unmatched junction bases numbered 13, after V lost 3 bases and J lost 7 bases. Per the germline V gene, CDR1 is ENHRY and CDR2 is SYGVKD. The CDR3 sequence is 17 residues long.

The chain joins TRBV2 to TRBJ2-2; D possibly corresponds to TRBD2 (5 bases). Germline V gives CDR1 SNHLY, CDR2 FYNNEI. Trimming took 3 bases from V and 4 from J, leaving 15 bases between them. The CDR3 totals 16 residues. CDR3 loop: CASSDPGLVGTGELFF. CDR3 nucleotides: TGTGCCAGCAGTGATCCTGGACTGGTGGGCACCGGGGAGCTGTTTTTT.

The chain combines TRBV15 with TRBJ2-5, with 9 bases matching TRBD1. CDR3 length equals 18 residues. Germline trimming cut 0 bases from V and 4 bases from J; bases unmatched to any gene: 12. Germline-derived CDR1 and CDR2 are LNHNV and YYDKDF (reference sequence). CDR3 bases: TGTGCCACCAGCAGAGAGGGTTGGACAGGGGATGTTCGAGAGACCCAGTACTTC. Translation gives CATSREGWTGDVRETQYF.

This chain connects TRBV10-3 to TRBJ1-5, with a weak D call TRBD1 (6 bases). The V gene's germline CDR1 is ENHRY and CDR2 SYGVKD. V gave up 11 bases and J gave up 0 bases, with 11 bases separating them. This CDR3 is 13 amino acids long. The CDR3: CAPYRVSNQPQHF. As DNA, the CDR3 is TGTGCCCCATACAGGGTTAGCAATCAGCCCCAGCATTTT.

The V gene is TRBV4-1, the J gene TRBJ1-1; a weak D match, TRBD1 (6 bases). The CDR3 runs 18 residues. Trimming pared 4 bases from V and 0 bases from J, leaving 21 bases between. CDR1 is MGHRA and CDR2 is YSYEKL in the germline V gene. CDR3 coding DNA: TGCGCCAGCAGCCCACGGGGGGCAAGGGGTGCTATGAACACTGAAGCTTTCTTT. It encodes CASSPRGARGAMNTEAFF.

This clone was recorded a few times. This chain's CDR3 is CASSQALAGAGELFF. CDR3 in DNA: TGTGCCAGCAGCCAAGCTTTAGCGGGAGCCGGGGAGCTGTTTTTT. The chain links TRBV14 to TRBJ2-2, with 9 bases that match TRBD2. Trimming cost V 1 base and J 6 bases; bases outside gene matches: 3. Germline lookup yields CDR1 SGHDN and CDR2 FVKESK. CDR3 length equals 15 residues.

Points on this clone: One end of the junction varies from germline; a read error may be responsible. The chain is built from TRBV7-2 and TRBJ2-1; D gene uncertain. The germline V gene encodes CDR1 SGHTA and CDR2 FQGNSA. There are 16 residues in the CDR3. CDR3 nucleotides: TGTGCCAGCAGCTTAGGGGCCAGTCTCTCCTTCAATGAGCAGTTCTTC. It codes for CASSLGASLSFNEQFF.

The V call is TRBV7-2, the J call TRBJ2-7; D perhaps matches TRBD2 (6 bases). V was trimmed by 1 base and J by 4 bases, leaving 14 bases between them. The CDR3 runs 15 residues. Per the germline V gene, CDR1 is SGHTA and CDR2 is FQGNSA. This CDR3 reads CASSLVPSETYEQYF. The CDR3 DNA reads as TGTGCCAGCAGCTTAGTCCCTAGCGAAACATACGAGCAGTACTTC.

The rearrangement links TRBV11-3 to TRBJ2-1, with TRBD2 matching over 10 bases. Germline lookup yields CDR1 SGHNT and CDR2 YENEEA. The CDR3 length is 17 residues. V shed 5 bases, J shed 4 bases, and the junction held 11 bases outside the gene matches. CDR3 sequence reads: CASSLAPTSGVYNEQFF. The CDR3, as DNA: TGTGCCAGCAGCCTAGCCCCAACTAGCGGGGTTTACAATGAGCAGTTCTTC.

The gene calls are TRBV6-5 and TRBJ1-1; possibly TRBD1 for D (5 bases). Germline-derived CDR1 and CDR2 are MNHEY and SVGAGI. The CDR3 extends over 16 amino acids. Between the trimmed V and J ends, which lost 0 bases and 3 bases, there was a span of 14 bases. Written as DNA, the CDR3 is TGTGCCAGCAGTTACTCGGAATGGGGCGCGGACACTGAAGCTTTCTTT. Protein: CASSYSEWGADTEAFF.

V usage is TRBV5-4 and J usage is TRBJ1-1, with D possibly matching TRBD1 (6 bases). V was shortened by 0 bases and J by 11 bases, with 14 bases between the two germline ends. The germline CDR1 and CDR2 sequences are SGHNT and YYREEE (reference sequence). The length of the CDR3 is 13 residues. The CDR3 DNA reads TGTGCCAGCAGCTTGGGTATTGGACAGAGGGCTTTCTTT. It is translated as CASSLGIGQRAFF.

The rearrangement links TRBV19 to TRBJ1-1, with no clear D. The germline gives CDR1 LNHDA, CDR2 SQIVND (reference sequence). V was cut by 0 bases and J by 12 bases, with 11 bases left in between. The CDR3 has 12 residues. The CDR3 nucleotides are TGTGCCAGTAGTATAGATCGGACTTTTACTTTCTTT. This gives the protein CASSIDRTFTFF.

The chain has TRBV23-1 and TRBJ2-7, with D unresolved. TRBV23-1 is treated as an ORF (open reading frame) with a function not yet certain. Trimming stripped 4 bases from V and 6 bases from J, with 16 bases between. The CDR3 runs to 14 residues. The DNA for the CDR3 is TGCGCCAGCAGTCGGCAACGTTTGATCATCGAGCAGTACTTC. Amino acid sequence: CASSRQRLIIEQYF.